The rows below give T cell receptor beta chains drawn from one sample of a study of blood T cell repertoires in COVID-19. The data were produced by immunoSEQ multiplex PCR, yet TCRdb's version contains in-frame clones alone and is incomplete. The sample includes roughly 200,000 clones, approximately 86% of them seen just once. Sequenced input: PBMCs or T cells enriched from blood (not recorded which). The receptors were gathered from a woman between 40 and 50 years old with acute COVID-19. Each CDR3 is given with its conserved first and last residue. A D gene is named only where the DNA matches it firmly. Part of the rows lack a size; the others show once, few, many or a class for expanded clones.

CDR3: CASSRYLETQYF
DNA: TGTGCCAGCTCTAGGTATTTGGAGACCCAGTACTTC
D: NA
V: TRBV2
J: TRBJ2-5
size: NA

CDR3: CASSDRDRGHQPQHF
DNA: TGCGCCAGCAGCGATCGGGACAGGGGGCATCAGCCCCAGCATTTT
D: TRBD1
V: TRBV5-1
J: TRBJ1-5
size: NA

CDR3: CSVEPRFNRGFRQETQYF
DNA: TGCAGCGTTGAACCAAGATTTAACAGGGGTTTTCGGCAAGAGACCCAGTACTTC
D: TRBD1
V: TRBV29-1
J: TRBJ2-5
size: NA

CDR3: CASSSSGLAANEQFF
DNA: TGTGCCAGCAGCTCCTCGGGACTAGCCGCCAATGAGCAGTTCTTC
D: TRBD2
V: TRBV11-2
J: TRBJ2-1
size: NA

CDR3: CASSESDGRTFF
DNA: TGCGCCAGCAGTGAGTCTGACGGGAGGACGTTCTTC
D: TRBD2
V: TRBV10-2
J: TRBJ2-7
size: NA

CDR3: CASSFTSGRNTGELFF
DNA: TGTGCCAGCAGCTTTACTAGCGGGAGGAACACCGGGGAGCTGTTTTTT
D: TRBD2
V: TRBV11-3
J: TRBJ2-2
size: NA

CDR3: CASSYRGGTGELFF
DNA: TGTGCCAGCAGCTACAGGGGCGGCACCGGGGAGCTGTTTTTT
D: TRBD1
V: TRBV7-2
J: TRBJ2-2
size: few

CDR3: CASSRTGYSNQPQHF
DNA: TGTGCCAGTAGTAGGACAGGTTATAGCAATCAGCCCCAGCATTTT
D: TRBD1
V: TRBV19
J: TRBJ1-5
size: NA

CDR3: CASSITGASTDTQYF
DNA: TGTGCCAGTAGTATTACGGGAGCTTCTACAGATACGCAGTATTTT
D: NA
V: TRBV19
J: TRBJ2-3
size: NA

CDR3: CASSYSGTSGTDTQYF
DNA: TGTGCCAGCAGTTACTCCGGGACTAGCGGCACAGATACGCAGTATTTT
D: TRBD2
V: TRBV6-5
J: TRBJ2-3
size: NA

CDR3: CASSPRQGATEAFF
DNA: TGTGCCAGCAGCCCCCGACAGGGGGCAACTGAAGCTTTCTTT
D: TRBD1
V: TRBV7-8
J: TRBJ1-1
size: NA

CDR3: CASSLTGRPNTEAFF
DNA: TGTGCCAGCAGCTTAACAGGCAGGCCGAACACTGAAGCTTTCTTT
D: NA
V: TRBV7-3
J: TRBJ1-1
size: NA

CDR3: CASSLDSQGGTEAFF
DNA: TGCGCCAGCAGCTTGGATTCCCAAGGGGGCACTGAAGCTTTCTTT
D: NA
V: TRBV5-1
J: TRBJ1-1
size: NA

CDR3: CASSKLDTDTQYF
DNA: TGTGCCAGCTCGAAACTAGACACAGATACGCAGTATTTT
D: NA
V: TRBV18
J: TRBJ2-3
size: NA

CDR3: CASSLAREGYTF
DNA: TGTGCCAGCAGCTTAGCACGAGAGGGCTACACCTTC
D: NA
V: TRBV7-9
J: TRBJ1-2
size: once

CDR3: CASSFTNTGELFF
DNA: TGTGCCAGTAGTTTTACGAACACCGGGGAGCTGTTTTTT
D: NA
V: TRBV19
J: TRBJ2-2
size: NA

CDR3: CASSRNRAGPYGYTF
DNA: TGTGCCAGCAGTCGTAACAGGGCAGGGCCCTATGGCTACACCTTC
D: NA
V: TRBV28
J: TRBJ1-2
size: NA

CDR3: CAISDPAKYQETQYF
DNA: TGTGCCATCAGTGACCCAGCGAAGTACCAAGAGACCCAGTACTTC
D: NA
V: TRBV10-3
J: TRBJ2-5
size: NA

CDR3: CASSIRQGLAYEQYF
DNA: TGTGCCAGTAGTATTAGGCAGGGGCTAGCCTACGAGCAGTACTTC
D: NA
V: TRBV19
J: TRBJ2-7
size: NA

CDR3: CASSYSGRVKTGELFF
DNA: TGTGCCAGCAGTTATAGCGGGAGGGTAAAGACCGGGGAGCTGTTTTTT
D: TRBD2
V: TRBV28
J: TRBJ2-2
size: NA

CDR3: CASSLEGVYTEAFF
DNA: TGTGCCAGCAGTTTGGAAGGGGTCTACACTGAAGCTTTCTTT
D: NA
V: TRBV28
J: TRBJ1-1
size: NA

CDR3: CASSFEGGGFSTNEQFF
DNA: TGTGCCAGCAGCTTCGAGGGCGGGGGGTTTTCGACCAATGAGCAGTTCTTC
D: TRBD2
V: TRBV7-6
J: TRBJ2-1
size: NA

CDR3: CASSSIRRGLIRGEQYF
DNA: TGTGCCAGCAGCTCAATCAGGCGGGGCCTAATACGGGGCGAGCAGTACTTC
D: NA
V: TRBV11-2
J: TRBJ2-7
size: NA

CDR3: CASSIEVFGGSDTQYF
DNA: TGTGCCAGCAGCATAGAGGTTTTCGGCGGTTCAGATACGCAGTATTTT
D: NA
V: TRBV9
J: TRBJ2-3
size: NA

CDR3: CATSDLTSGSSSTGELFF
DNA: TGTGCCACCAGTGACCTTACTAGCGGGAGTTCGAGCACCGGGGAGCTGTTTTTT
D: TRBD2
V: TRBV24-1
J: TRBJ2-2
size: NA